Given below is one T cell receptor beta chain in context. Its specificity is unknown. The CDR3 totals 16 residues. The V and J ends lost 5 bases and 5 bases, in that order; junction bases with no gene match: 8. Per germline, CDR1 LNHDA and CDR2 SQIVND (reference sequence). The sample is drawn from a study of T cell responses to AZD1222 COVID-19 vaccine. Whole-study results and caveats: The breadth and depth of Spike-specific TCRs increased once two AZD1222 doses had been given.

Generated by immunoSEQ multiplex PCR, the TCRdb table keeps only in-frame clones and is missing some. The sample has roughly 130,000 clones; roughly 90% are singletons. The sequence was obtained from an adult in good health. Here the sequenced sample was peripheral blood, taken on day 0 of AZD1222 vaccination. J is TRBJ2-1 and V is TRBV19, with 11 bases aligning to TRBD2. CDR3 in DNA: TGTGCCAGTAGTCCCCTCCTAGCGGGAGGAAACAATGAGCAGTTCTTC. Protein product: CASSPLLAGGNNEQFF. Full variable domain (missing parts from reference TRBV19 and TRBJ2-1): DGGITQSPKYLFRKEGQNVTLSCEQNLNHDAMYWYRQDPGQGLRLIYYSQIVNDFQKGDIAEGYSVSREKKESFPLTVTSAQKNPTAFYLCASSPLLAGGNNEQFFGPGTRLTVL.